The clone carrying this T cell receptor (beta chain) was detected only once. This CDR3 comprises 15 residues. Germline V lookup: CDR1 SGHTA, CDR2 FQGNSA. The V and J ends lost 1 base and 5 bases respectively, with 13 bases between them. The data were produced by immunoSEQ multiplex PCR, yet TCRdb's version contains in-frame clones alone and is incomplete. The sample contains about 270,000 clones, around 92% of which appear only once. The data stem from a study of T cell responses to AZD1222 COVID-19 vaccine. The V and J genes are TRBV7-2 and TRBJ2-3; the D gene is possibly TRBD2 (6 bases). The sequence was collected from an adult who received the AZD1222 COVID-19 vaccine. Material: peripheral blood, obtained 28 days after the second AZD1222 dose. The CDR3 DNA reads as TGTGCCAGCAGCTTAGGGGCGGGAATGGTAGATACGCAGTATTTT. Translated: CASSLGAGMVDTQYF.